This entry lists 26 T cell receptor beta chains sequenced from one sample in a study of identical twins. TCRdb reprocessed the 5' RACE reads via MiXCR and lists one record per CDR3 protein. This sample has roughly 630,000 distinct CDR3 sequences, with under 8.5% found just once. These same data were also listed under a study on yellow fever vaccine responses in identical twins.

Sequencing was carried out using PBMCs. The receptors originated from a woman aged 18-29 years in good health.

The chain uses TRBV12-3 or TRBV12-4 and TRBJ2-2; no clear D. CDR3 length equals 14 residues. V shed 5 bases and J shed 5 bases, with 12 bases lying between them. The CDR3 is CASSGRLSTGELFF. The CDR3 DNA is TGTGCCAGCAGTGGTCGACTGTCTACCGGGGAGCTGTTTTTT.

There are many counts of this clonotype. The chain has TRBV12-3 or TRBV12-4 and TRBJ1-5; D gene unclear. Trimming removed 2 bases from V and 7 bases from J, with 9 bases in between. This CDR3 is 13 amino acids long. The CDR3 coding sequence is TGTGCCAGCAGTTTATATTCGCAGCAGCCCCAGCATTTT. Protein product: CASSLYSQQPQHF.

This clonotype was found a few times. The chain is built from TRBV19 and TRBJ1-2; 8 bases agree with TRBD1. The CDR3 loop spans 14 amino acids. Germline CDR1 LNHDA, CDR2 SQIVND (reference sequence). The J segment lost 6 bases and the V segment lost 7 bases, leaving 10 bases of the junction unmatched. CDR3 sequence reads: CASTRGGTGDGYTF. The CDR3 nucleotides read TGTGCCAGTACCCGGGGGGGGACAGGAGATGGCTACACCTTC.

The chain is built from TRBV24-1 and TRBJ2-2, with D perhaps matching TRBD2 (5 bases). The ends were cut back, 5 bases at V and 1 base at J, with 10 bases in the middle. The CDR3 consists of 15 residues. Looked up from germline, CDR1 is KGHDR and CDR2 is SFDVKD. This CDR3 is CATSAAGLNTGELFF. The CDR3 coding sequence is TGTGCCACCAGTGCTGCGGGTCTGAACACCGGGGAGCTGTTTTTT.

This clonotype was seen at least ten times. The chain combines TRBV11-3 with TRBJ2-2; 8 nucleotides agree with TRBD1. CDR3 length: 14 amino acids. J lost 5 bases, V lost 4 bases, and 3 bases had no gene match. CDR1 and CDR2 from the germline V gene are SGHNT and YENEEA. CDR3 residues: CASSSGQGTGELFF. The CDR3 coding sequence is TGTGCCAGCAGCTCCGGACAGGGAACCGGGGAGCTGTTTTTT.

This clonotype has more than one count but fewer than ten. The CDR3 protein is CASSYSASGRMSYEQYF. The CDR3 DNA reads TGTGCCAGCAGTTACTCGGCTAGCGGGAGAATGTCCTACGAGCAGTACTTC. The chain links TRBV6-5 to TRBJ2-7; 10 bases map to TRBD2. Germline V CDR1 and CDR2: MNHEY, SVGAGI. V lost 0 bases, J lost 1 base, and 6 bases stayed unmatched. The CDR3 is made up of 17 amino acids.

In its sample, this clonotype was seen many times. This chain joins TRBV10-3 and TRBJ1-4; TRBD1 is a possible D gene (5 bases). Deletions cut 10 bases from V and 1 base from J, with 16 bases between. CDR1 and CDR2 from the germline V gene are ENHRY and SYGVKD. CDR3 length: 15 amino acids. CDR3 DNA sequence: TGTGCCAGTCAGGTCGGGACGCAAACTAATGAAAAACTGTTTTTT. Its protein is CASQVGTQTNEKLFF.

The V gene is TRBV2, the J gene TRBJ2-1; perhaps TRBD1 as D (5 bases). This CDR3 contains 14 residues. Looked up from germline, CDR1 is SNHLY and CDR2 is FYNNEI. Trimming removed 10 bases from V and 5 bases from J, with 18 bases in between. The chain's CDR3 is CATRRDLLDNEQFF. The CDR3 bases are TGTGCCACCCGCAGGGATTTGCTGGACAATGAGCAGTTCTTC.

The CDR3 region has the DNA TGTGAGGCGGGGGAAGCGGTAGTCTCCTACGAGCAGTACGTC. Translation: CEAGEAVVSYEQYV. The J gene is TRBJ2-7, the V gene TRBV21-1; TRBD2 is taken as the D call from the table, unchecked against the DNA. TRBV21-1 is an annotated pseudogene. The CDR3 has 14 residues.

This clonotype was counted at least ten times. For the CDR3, the DNA is TGTGCCAGCAGTTATTCCGGGACTAGCGGTTACAATGAGCAGTTCTTC. Residues: CASSYSGTSGYNEQFF. The chain carries TRBV6-5 and TRBJ2-1; 11 nucleotides align to TRBD2. Trimming cost V 3 bases and J 4 bases; bases outside gene matches: 5. The CDR3 is made up of 16 amino acids. CDR1 is MNHEY, CDR2 SVGAGI, per germline.

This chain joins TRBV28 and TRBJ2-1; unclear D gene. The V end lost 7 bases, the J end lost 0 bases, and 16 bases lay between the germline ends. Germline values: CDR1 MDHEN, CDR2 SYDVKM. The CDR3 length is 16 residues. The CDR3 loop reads CASTPVVQSSYNEQFF. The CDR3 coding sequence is TGTGCCAGCACCCCGGTGGTACAATCCTCCTACAATGAGCAGTTCTTC.

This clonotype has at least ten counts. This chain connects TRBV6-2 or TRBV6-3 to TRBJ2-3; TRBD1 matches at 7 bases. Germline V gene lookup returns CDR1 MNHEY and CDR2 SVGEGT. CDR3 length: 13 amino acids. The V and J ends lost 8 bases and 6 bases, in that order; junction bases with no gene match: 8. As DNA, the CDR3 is TGTGCCAGCGACAGGGTACCCTGGGATACGCAGTATTTT. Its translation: CASDRVPWDTQYF.

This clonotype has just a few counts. The CDR3 bases are TGTGCTAGTGAAACCGACAGGAAGAACACTGAAGCTTTCTTT. Protein: CASETDRKNTEAFF. The gene calls are TRBV12-5 and TRBJ1-1, with a tentative D call TRBD1 (6 bases). Germline CDR1 reads LGHNT; CDR2 reads FRNRAP. The CDR3 runs 14 residues. Trimming took 7 bases from V and 1 from J, leaving 13 bases between them.

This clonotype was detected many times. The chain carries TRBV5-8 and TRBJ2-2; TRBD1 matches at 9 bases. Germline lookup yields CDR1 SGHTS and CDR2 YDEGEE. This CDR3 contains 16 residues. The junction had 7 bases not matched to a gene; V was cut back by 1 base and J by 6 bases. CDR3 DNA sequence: TGTGCCAGCAGCTTGCGGGACAGGGCCTTCTCCGGGGAGCTGTTTTTT. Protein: CASSLRDRAFSGELFF.

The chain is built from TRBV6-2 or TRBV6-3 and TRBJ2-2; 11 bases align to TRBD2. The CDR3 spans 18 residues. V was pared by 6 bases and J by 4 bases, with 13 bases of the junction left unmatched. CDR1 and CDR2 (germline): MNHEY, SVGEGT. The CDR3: CASSSAYGTSGITGELFF. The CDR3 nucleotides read TGTGCCAGCAGCTCGGCCTACGGGACTAGCGGAATCACCGGGGAGCTGTTTTTT.

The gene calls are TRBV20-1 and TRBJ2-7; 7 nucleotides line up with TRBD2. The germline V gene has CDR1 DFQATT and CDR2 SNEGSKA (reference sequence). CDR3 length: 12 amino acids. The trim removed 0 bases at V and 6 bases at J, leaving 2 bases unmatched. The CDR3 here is CSAREGGSEQYV. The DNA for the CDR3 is TGCAGTGCTAGAGAGGGAGGGAGCGAGCAGTACGTC.

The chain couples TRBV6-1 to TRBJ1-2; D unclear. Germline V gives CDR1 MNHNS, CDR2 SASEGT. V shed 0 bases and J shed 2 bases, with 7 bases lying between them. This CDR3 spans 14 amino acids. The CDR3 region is CASSEAGRNYGYTF. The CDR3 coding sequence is TGTGCCAGCAGTGAAGCGGGCAGGAACTATGGCTACACCTTC.

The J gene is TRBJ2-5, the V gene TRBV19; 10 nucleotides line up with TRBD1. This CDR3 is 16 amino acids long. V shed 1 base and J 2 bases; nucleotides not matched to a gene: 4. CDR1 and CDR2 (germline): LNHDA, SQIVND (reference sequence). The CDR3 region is CASSIGGDRGQETQYF. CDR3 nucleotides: TGTGCCAGTAGTATAGGTGGGGACAGGGGTCAAGAGACCCAGTACTTC.

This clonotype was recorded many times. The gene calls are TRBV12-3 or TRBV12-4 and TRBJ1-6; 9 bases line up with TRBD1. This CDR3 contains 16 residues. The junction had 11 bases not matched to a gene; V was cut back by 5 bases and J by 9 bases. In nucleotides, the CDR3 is TGTGCCAGCAGTCGCAAACCGGGACAGGGTTTTTCACCCCTCCACTTT. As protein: CASSRKPGQGFSPLHF.

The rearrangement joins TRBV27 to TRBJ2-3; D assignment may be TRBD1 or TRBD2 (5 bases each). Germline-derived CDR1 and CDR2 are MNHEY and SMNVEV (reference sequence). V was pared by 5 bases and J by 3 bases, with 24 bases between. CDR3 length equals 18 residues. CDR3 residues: CASSLKSYPGRLTDTQYF. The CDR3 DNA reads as TGTGCCAGCAGTCTTAAATCCTACCCGGGGCGACTTACAGATACGCAGTATTTT.

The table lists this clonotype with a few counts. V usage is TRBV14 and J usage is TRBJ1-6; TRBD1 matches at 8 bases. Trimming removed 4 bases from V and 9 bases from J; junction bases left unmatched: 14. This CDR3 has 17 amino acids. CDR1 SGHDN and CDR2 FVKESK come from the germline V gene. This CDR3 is CASSRLPAGQGLSPLHF. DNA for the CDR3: TGTGCCAGCAGCCGCCTTCCAGCTGGACAGGGCCTTTCACCCCTCCACTTT.

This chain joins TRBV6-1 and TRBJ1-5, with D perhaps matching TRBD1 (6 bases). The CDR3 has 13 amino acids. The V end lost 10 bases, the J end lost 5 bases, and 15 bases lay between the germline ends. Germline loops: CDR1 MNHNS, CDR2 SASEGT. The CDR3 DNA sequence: TGTGCCACCCGAGACAGGACCTATCAGCCCCAGCATTTT. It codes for CATRDRTYQPQHF.

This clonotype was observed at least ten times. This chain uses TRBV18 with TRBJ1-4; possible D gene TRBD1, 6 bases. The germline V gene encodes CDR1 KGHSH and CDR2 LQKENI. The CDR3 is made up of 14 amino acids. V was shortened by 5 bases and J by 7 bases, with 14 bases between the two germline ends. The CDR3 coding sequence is TGTGCCAGCTCAATCGGACAGAACCTTGAAAAACTGTTTTTT. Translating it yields CASSIGQNLEKLFF.

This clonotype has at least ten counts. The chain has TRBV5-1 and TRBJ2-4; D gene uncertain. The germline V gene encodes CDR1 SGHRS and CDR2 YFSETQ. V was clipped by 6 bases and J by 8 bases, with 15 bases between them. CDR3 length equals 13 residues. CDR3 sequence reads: CASMLGIGDIQYF. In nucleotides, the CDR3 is TGCGCCAGCATGTTAGGGATCGGCGACATTCAGTACTTC.

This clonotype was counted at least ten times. The CDR3 spells CASSVPTHGYTF. Written as DNA, the CDR3 is TGTGCCAGCAGCGTCCCTACTCATGGCTACACCTTC. The gene calls are TRBV9 and TRBJ1-2; D unresolved. There are 12 residues in the CDR3. Trimming cost V 2 bases and J 6 bases, with 8 bases left between them. Germline V gene lookup returns CDR1 SGDLS and CDR2 YYNGEE.

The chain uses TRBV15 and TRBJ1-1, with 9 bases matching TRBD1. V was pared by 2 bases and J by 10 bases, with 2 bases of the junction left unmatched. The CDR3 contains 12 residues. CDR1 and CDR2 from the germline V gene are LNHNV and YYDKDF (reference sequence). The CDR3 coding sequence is TGTGCCACCAGCAGACTGGGACAGGGAGCTTTCTTT. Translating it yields CATSRLGQGAFF. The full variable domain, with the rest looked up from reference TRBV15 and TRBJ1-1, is DAMVIQNPRYQVTQFGKPVTLSCSQTLNHNVMYWYQQKSSQAPKLLFHYYDKDFNNEADTPDNFQSRRPNTSFCFLDIRSPGLGDTAMYLCATSRLGQGAFFGQGTRLTVV.